This T cell receptor beta chain derives from a study of T cell repertoires in cytomegalovirus infection. Study background: The authors relied on CMV epitopes, both recently identified HLA-C-restricted and well-studied HLA-B-restricted. Signatures in public TCR beta sequences pointed to both CMV infection and matching HLA type. General study results and limits: Clonotypes of TCR beta that were HLA-C-restricted and CMV-specific dominated the ex vivo response. The study identified carriers of CMV plus the relevant HLA from cumulative public TCR beta family frequency.

TCRdb fed the reads into MiXCR, producing one record per CDR3 protein. The sample has about 920,000 distinct CDR3 sequences; less than 35% are singletons. Germline assignment: CDR1 SGHTA and CDR2 FQGTGA. The CDR3 has 14 amino acids. Trimming pared 5 bases from V and 0 bases from J, leaving 11 bases between. Notes on this clonotype: Its antigen is currently unknown.

The source was cultured CD8+ T cells from PBMCs, collected from culture after CMV antigen stimulation. The TCR originated in a human donor in good health (CMV status not recorded). Some clones in this sample may be carry-over from other donors' samples. The rearrangement links TRBV7-3 to TRBJ2-7; tentatively, D is TRBD1 (5 bases). The CDR3 nucleotides are TGTGCCAGCAGCCAACAGGATAACTCCTACGAGCAGTACTTC. Translated, it gives CASSQQDNSYEQYF. Drawing the rest from reference TRBV7-3 and TRBJ2-7, the complete variable domain is GAGVSQTPSNKVTEKGKYVELRCDPISGHTALYWYRQSLGQGPEFLIYFQGTGAADDSGLPNDRFFAVRPEGSVSTLKIQRTERGDSAVYLCASSQQDNSYEQYFGPGTRLTVT.